A single sample is the source of the 11 T cell receptor beta chains below, sequenced in a study of cytomegalovirus exposure and HLA in healthy donors. Researchers ran the PCR with 60 Vbeta and 13 Jbeta primers. Using immunoSEQ multiplex PCR, the repertoire was profiled, and TCRdb retains in-frame clones only, with some absent. The sample holds 90,000 to 140,000 clones, 65% to 90% seen once. The sample taken for sequencing was PBMCs. These receptors were taken from a man between 25 and 39 years old in good health and CMV-seropositive.

This clone was seen just once. This chain uses TRBV5-1 with TRBJ2-7; maybe TRBD1 (5 bases). The V end was cut by 0 bases, the J end by 3 bases, with 10 bases between. Germline lookup yields CDR1 SGHRS and CDR2 YFSETQ. The length of the CDR3 is 14 residues. The DNA for the CDR3 is TGCGCCAGCAGCTTGGCCAGCAGGGTCTACGAGCAGTACTTC. Its translation: CASSLASRVYEQYF.

The chain's CDR3 is CASSPGQSSGNTIYF. CDR3 bases: TGTGCCAGCTCACCGGGACAGAGCTCTGGAAACACCATATATTTT. This rearrangement joins TRBV18 to TRBJ1-3; 7 positions match TRBD1. The J segment lost 0 bases and the V segment lost 3 bases, leaving 2 bases of the junction unmatched. Germline CDR1 KGHSH, CDR2 LQKENI. The length of the CDR3 is 15 residues.

This chain uses TRBV9 with TRBJ2-1; D may be TRBD2 (5 bases). Germline CDR1 reads SGDLS; CDR2 reads YYNGEE. V lost 0 bases to trimming and J lost 3 bases, with 10 bases between them. The CDR3 spans 15 residues. This chain's CDR3 is CASSVDPGFYNEQFF. The CDR3 nucleotides read TGTGCCAGCAGCGTAGATCCGGGGTTCTACAATGAGCAGTTCTTC.

The rearrangement links TRBV5-4 to TRBJ1-2, with D perhaps matching TRBD1 (5 bases). The CDR3 is made up of 12 amino acids. Germline V CDR1 and CDR2: SGHNT, YYREEE (reference sequence). V lost 4 bases and J lost 8, with 12 bases in between. The CDR3 spells CASSLSGEGYTF. CDR3 coding DNA: TGTGCCAGCAGCCTATCGGGGGAAGGCTACACCTTC.

This chain connects TRBV5-4 to TRBJ2-5, with 10 bases aligning to TRBD1. The J call may be mistaken, given a closer DNA end match to TRBJ2-7. Germline V gene data show CDR1 as SGHNT and CDR2 as YYREEE (reference sequence). There are 15 residues in the CDR3. The CDR3 sequence: CASSIGTGVLYEQYF. The CDR3 bases are TGTGCCAGCAGCATCGGGACAGGGGTTTTGTACGAGCAGTACTTC.

This chain connects TRBV6-1 to TRBJ1-2, with TRBD1 as a possible D gene (6 bases). Germline V CDR1 and CDR2: MNHNS, SASEGT. V dropped 2 bases and J dropped 10 bases, with 14 bases sitting between them. The CDR3 spans 13 residues. CDR3 bases: TGTGCCAGCAGTGAATCGACAGGACATTACTACACCTTC. As protein: CASSESTGHYYTF.

This rearrangement joins TRBV2 to TRBJ1-4; D not resolved. The germline gives CDR1 SNHLY, CDR2 FYNNEI. V lost 3 bases, J lost 7 bases, and 6 bases lay in between. This CDR3 has 12 residues. DNA for the CDR3: TGTGCCAGCAGTGAGAGATTTGAAAAACTGTTTTTT. This codes for CASSERFEKLFF.

This sequence joins TRBV6-5 and TRBJ2-5; maybe TRBD2 (5 bases). Trimming pared 9 bases from V and 4 bases from J, leaving 15 bases between. Germline V lookup: CDR1 MNHEY, CDR2 SVGAGI. This CDR3 spans 13 amino acids. In DNA form, the CDR3 reads TGTGCCAGTGGAGACGCCGGGGTAGAGACCCAGTACTTC. It encodes CASGDAGVETQYF.

The chain joins TRBV12-5 to TRBJ1-5, with 8 bases matching TRBD1. V trimming: 5 bases; J trimming: 7 bases; junction bases outside the gene matches: 4. This CDR3 contains 13 residues. Per the germline V gene, CDR1 is LGHNT and CDR2 is FRNRAP. The CDR3 loop is CASGKDRAQPQHF. The CDR3 region has the DNA TGTGCTAGTGGTAAGGACAGGGCGCAGCCCCAGCATTTT.

The chain joins TRBV13 to TRBJ1-4; 9 bases are shared with TRBD1. Per the germline V gene, CDR1 is PRHDT and CDR2 is FYEKMQ (reference sequence). Trimming cost V 3 bases and J 10 bases; bases outside gene matches: 3. CDR3 length: 13 residues. CDR3 bases: TGTGCCAGCAGCTTGGGACAGGGTGTAAAACTGTTTTTT. Amino acids: CASSLGQGVKLFF.

This clone was counted only a few times. The chain employs TRBV6-5 and TRBJ1-2; tentatively, D is TRBD1 (5 bases). The CDR3 loop spans 15 amino acids. Trimming shortened V by 0 bases and J by 8 bases, and 16 bases separated the two germline ends. Looked up from germline, CDR1 is MNHEY and CDR2 is SVGAGI. The CDR3, as DNA: TGTGCCAGCAGTTACTCCTCAGGGAATACTAAAGGCTACACCTTC. Its protein product is CASSYSSGNTKGYTF.